This T cell receptor beta chain was sequenced during a study of blood T cell repertoires in COVID-19. Measured with immunoSEQ multiplex PCR; TCRdb has only the in-frame clones, and not every one. The table has about 130,000 clones, about 88% seen once. CDR3 length: 15 residues. CDR1 is LNHDA and CDR2 is SQIVND in the germline V gene (reference sequence). V shed 1 base and J shed 2 bases, with 9 bases lying between them. The origin of this receptor is a woman aged 50 to 60 who had recovered from COVID-19. The sample taken for sequencing was PBMCs or T cells enriched from blood (not recorded which). The chain carries TRBV19 and TRBJ1-5, with a possible D match to TRBD1 (5 bases). The CDR3 protein is CASSIGQGGNQPQHF. CDR3 DNA: TGTGCCAGTAGTATAGGTCAGGGTGGCAATCAGCCCCAGCATTTT.